The 12 T cell receptor beta chains listed next were all sequenced from one sample in a study of cytomegalovirus exposure and HLA in healthy donors. Primers: 60 Vbeta forward and 13 Jbeta reverse. Profiling relied on immunoSEQ multiplex PCR, and the TCRdb table lists in-frame clones only, not all of them. The sample records under 200,000 clones, around 83% being singletons. The source material was PBMCs. The receptors were sampled from a woman aged 18-29 years in good health and CMV-seronegative.

This clone showed up just a few times. The gene calls are TRBV5-1 and TRBJ2-1; D possibly corresponds to TRBD2 (6 bases). V lost 0 bases to trimming and J lost 3 bases, with 7 bases between them. The germline CDR1 and CDR2 sequences are SGHRS and YFSETQ. The length of the CDR3 is 14 residues. The CDR3 sequence: CASSLGTNYNEQFF. CDR3 bases: TGCGCCAGCAGCTTGGGGACTAACTACAATGAGCAGTTCTTC.

The chain combines TRBV7-2 with TRBJ1-2; TRBD1 might be the D (6 bases). CDR1 and CDR2 from the germline V gene are SGHTA and FQGNSA. V lost 4 bases, J lost 9 bases, and 27 bases lay in between. This CDR3 has 17 residues. CDR3 bases: TGTGCCAGCAGCTCATACTCCGGGACATCTTATCGGGTGAGCTACACCTTC. This sequence encodes CASSSYSGTSYRVSYTF.

This chain uses TRBV7-9 with TRBJ1-1; D not certain. V lost 3 bases to trimming and J lost 0 bases, with 11 bases between them. Looked up from germline, CDR1 is SEHNR and CDR2 is FQNEAQ (reference sequence). The CDR3 has 15 amino acids. The CDR3 sequence is CASSLTPILNTEAFF. The CDR3, as DNA: TGTGCCAGCAGCTTGACACCAATACTGAACACTGAAGCTTTCTTT.

CDR3 sequence reads: CASSSGTSGSPYEQYF. CDR3 sequence (DNA): TGTGCCAGCAGTTCCGGGACTAGCGGCTCTCCCTACGAGCAGTACTTC. The rearrangement uses TRBV27 and TRBJ2-7, with TRBD2 matching 11 bases. The CDR3 consists of 16 residues. Germline CDR1 reads MNHEY; CDR2 reads SMNVEV (reference sequence). J gave up 2 bases and V 4 bases, and 7 bases lay outside the gene matches.

This clone was detected only a few times. V is TRBV10-2 and J is TRBJ2-1; D is possibly TRBD1 (6 bases). Trimming pared 6 bases from V and 2 bases from J, leaving 17 bases between. Germline V gene lookup returns CDR1 WSHSY and CDR2 SAAADI. The CDR3 extends over 16 amino acids. In DNA, the CDR3 is TGCGCCAGCAGGACCACGACGGACAGCCCCTACAATGAGCAGTTCTTC. Translating gives CASRTTTDSPYNEQFF.

This CDR3 is CASRIIRGAETQYF. In DNA form, the CDR3 reads TGTGCCAGCAGAATCATCCGGGGTGCAGAGACCCAGTACTTC. This sequence joins TRBV28 and TRBJ2-5, with a tentative D call TRBD2 (5 bases). V lost 6 bases to trimming and J lost 4 bases, with 15 bases between them. Germline values: CDR1 MDHEN, CDR2 SYDVKM. The CDR3 runs 14 residues.

The chain has TRBV27 and TRBJ1-1; D gene ambiguous. Germline CDR1 is MNHEY and CDR2 is SMNVEV (reference sequence). V lost 2 bases and J 0 bases, leaving 10 bases between the germline ends. This CDR3 is 15 amino acids long. CDR3 in amino acids: CASSLSKRLNTEAFF. DNA for the CDR3: TGTGCCAGCAGTTTAAGTAAACGGTTGAACACTGAAGCTTTCTTT.

V and J are TRBV18 and TRBJ2-5; TRBD1 matches at 7 bases. The CDR3 loop spans 16 amino acids. The V and J ends lost 6 bases and 0 bases, in that order; junction bases with no gene match: 10. In germline, CDR1 is KGHSH, CDR2 LQKENI. CDR3 DNA: TGTGCCAGCTCGCGTTACGGGACAGAGAACCAAGAGACCCAGTACTTC. Protein sequence: CASSRYGTENQETQYF.

The CDR3 DNA reads as TGTGCCAGCAGTTTCCTGAACAGGGGGCGAGAGACCCAGTACTTC. This sequence encodes CASSFLNRGRETQYF. The V gene is TRBV27, the J gene TRBJ2-5; 9 bases agree with TRBD1. J lost 4 bases, V lost 3 bases, and 6 bases had no gene match. The CDR3 is 15 amino acids. CDR1 and CDR2 (germline): MNHEY, SMNVEV (reference sequence).

The chain carries TRBV10-1 and TRBJ2-3; 12 bases match TRBD2. The J segment lost 5 bases and the V segment lost 2 bases, leaving 11 bases of the junction unmatched. Germline CDR1 WNHNN, CDR2 SYGVQD (reference sequence). The CDR3 is made up of 18 amino acids. The CDR3 sequence is CASSERSSGRAGEDTQYF. CDR3 nucleotides: TGCGCCAGCAGTGAGAGGTCTAGCGGGAGGGCCGGGGAAGATACGCAGTATTTT.

The chain combines TRBV11-2 with TRBJ2-7; D is possibly TRBD1 (5 bases). V was cut by 2 bases and J by 4 bases, with 12 bases left in between. The CDR3 consists of 14 residues. CDR1 and CDR2 (germline): SGHAT, FQNNGV. The CDR3 sequence: CASSLFQGPYEQYV. CDR3 sequence (DNA): TGTGCCAGCAGCTTATTCCAGGGCCCTTACGAGCAGTACGTC.

The V and J genes are TRBV19 and TRBJ2-2, with 14 positions matching TRBD2. The CDR3 loop spans 19 amino acids. Trimming at V came to 6 bases and at J to 6 bases, leaving 15 bases not matched to a gene. CDR1 and CDR2 (germline): LNHDA, SQIVND (reference sequence). The chain's CDR3 is CASSTTSGRARRVPGELFF. DNA for the CDR3: TGTGCCAGTAGCACGACTAGCGGGAGGGCCCGGCGTGTTCCCGGGGAGCTGTTTTTT.